This TCR beta chain came from a study of Graves' ophthalmopathy and Graves' hyperthyroidism. Overall study context: No ophthalmopathy within 18 months of follow-up signified stable hyperthyroidism.

V lost 3 bases, J lost 5 bases, and 17 bases lay in between. This CDR3 spans 16 amino acids. In germline, CDR1 is LNHDA, CDR2 SQIVND (reference sequence). The table lists this clonotype with many counts. Its antigen is not known. Exclusion criteria comprised other autoimmune diseases, uncontrolled infections, pregnancy or lactation in patients. General study findings and limits: Blood shared most expanded thyroid clonotypes above 0.001 frequency. Discrimination between ophthalmopathy and stable hyperthyroidism by a 13-signature model showed 85% to 90% sensitivity and about 80% specificity.

The TCR beta CDR3 regions underwent amplification from RNA transcripts. Amplification began with first-round RT-PCR using HTBI primers, then second-round multiplex PCR was performed. TCRdb called the multiplex PCR reads again in MiXCR, with one record for every CDR3 protein. The sample has around 1,000,000 distinct CDR3 sequences, less than 45% seen once. The clonotype comes from an adult man with Graves' hyperthyroidism. The genes are TRBV19 and TRBJ1-5; tentatively, D is TRBD1 (6 bases). The material sequenced was peripheral blood or thyroid tissue (not recorded which). The CDR3 DNA is TGTGCCAGTAGTATCCCCAGGGGCCTAGTAGATCAGCCCCAGCATTTT. Protein sequence: CASSIPRGLVDQPQHF.